One sample yielded the 16 T cell receptor beta chains listed below, sequenced in a study of cytomegalovirus exposure and HLA in healthy donors (dated by TCRdb to the late 2010s). The method was the immunoSEQ multiplex PCR assay. A mixture of 60 forward primers for TCR Vbeta segments and 13 reverse primers for TCR Jbeta segments was used in the multiplex PCR. This immuneACCESS table, as held by TCRdb, lists in-frame sequences with V and J called but not all clones. Of the missing ones, under half trace to an unresolved V gene in checked studies; the others have no known cause. The sample has approximately 85,000 clones on record, about three fifths of them singletons. The ten largest clones represent 4.5% to 7% of the sample. Specimen: PBMCs. These receptors came from a woman under 40 in good health and CMV-seropositive.

This clone was detected only a few times. The CDR3 coding sequence is TGTGCCAGCAGTTACTCTCCGGCCTCGCGGAAACTGTTTTTT. It translates to CASSYSPASRKLFF. The rearrangement uses TRBV6-5 and TRBJ1-4; D not certain. The CDR3 loop spans 14 amino acids. Germline loops: CDR1 MNHEY, CDR2 SVGAGI. Trimming removed 0 bases at V and 11 bases at J, with 13 bases between.

This chain uses TRBV9 with TRBJ1-3; possibly TRBD1 for D (6 bases). Germline CDR1 is SGDLS and CDR2 is YYNGEE. Deletions cut 0 bases from V and 3 bases from J, with 10 bases between. This CDR3 comprises 15 residues. DNA of the CDR3: TGTGCCAGCAGCGTAGGAGGCAGGGGTGGAAACACCATATATTTT. Protein sequence: CASSVGGRGGNTIYF.

The genes are TRBV9 and TRBJ2-5; 9 nucleotides align to TRBD2. This CDR3 contains 14 residues. The ends lost 3 bases at V and 6 bases at J; junction bases unmatched: 6. CDR1 and CDR2 (germline): SGDLS, YYNGEE. The DNA of the CDR3 is TGTGCCAGCAGCGGCGGGGGGGCCGGGAAGACCCAGTACTTC. Its translation is CASSGGGAGKTQYF.

The chain has TRBV7-2 and TRBJ2-7; D uncertain. The germline gives CDR1 SGHTA, CDR2 FQGNSA. V was cut by 4 bases and J by 4 bases, with 17 bases left in between. The CDR3 covers 15 residues. The CDR3 DNA follows: TGTGCCAGCAGCTCTAGAGGAAGGCTTGGGTACGAGCAGTACTTC. The encoded protein is CASSSRGRLGYEQYF. The entire variable domain, with the rest obtained from reference TRBV7-2 and TRBJ2-7, is as follows: GAGVSQSPSNKVTEKGKDVELRCDPISGHTALYWYRQSLGQGLEFLIYFQGNSAPDKSGLPSDRFSAERTGGSVSTLTIQRTQQEDSAVYLCASSSRGRLGYEQYFGPGTRLTVT.

The gene calls are TRBV6-5 and TRBJ1-2; 11 bases match TRBD1. Germline loops: CDR1 MNHEY, CDR2 SVGAGI. The ends lost 6 bases at V and 11 bases at J; junction bases unmatched: 11. The CDR3 runs to 14 residues. CDR3: CASSPQSGTGGYTF. As DNA, the CDR3 is TGTGCCAGCAGCCCACAGAGTGGGACAGGGGGTTACACCTTC.

The chain uses TRBV5-4 and TRBJ2-1; 8 nucleotides line up with TRBD2. The germline CDR1 and CDR2 sequences are SGHNT and YYREEE (reference sequence). The CDR3 covers 16 residues. Trimming removed 4 bases from V and 8 bases from J; junction bases left unmatched: 14. The CDR3 nucleotides read TGTGCCAGCAGCCCCGGGGGGGGCGGGGGGATTCATGAGCAGTTCTTC. This sequence encodes CASSPGGGGGIHEQFF.

This chain uses TRBV7-3 with TRBJ1-1; D is possibly TRBD1 (5 bases). The germline V and J ends were trimmed by 3 bases and 2 bases, with 16 bases remaining between them. This CDR3 is 16 amino acids long. Germline CDR1 reads SGHTA; CDR2 reads FQGTGA. The CDR3 nucleotides read TGTGCCAGCAGCTTTTCGGGGAGGGGTTTCAACACTGAAGCTTTCTTT. Translation gives CASSFSGRGFNTEAFF.

This clone has more than one count but fewer than ten. The chain couples TRBV5-5 to TRBJ1-2, with D possibly matching TRBD1 (6 bases). The V and J ends lost 2 bases and 2 bases respectively, with 10 bases between them. This CDR3 contains 14 residues. CDR1 and CDR2 from the germline V gene are SGHKS and YYEKEE (reference sequence). The CDR3 reads CASSLGQRNYGYTF. Here the CDR3 DNA reads TGTGCCAGCAGCTTAGGACAGAGAAACTATGGCTACACCTTC.

The chain recombines TRBV7-9 with TRBJ1-2; TRBD1 aligns across 9 bases. The germline V gene has CDR1 SEHNR and CDR2 FQNEAQ (reference sequence). The CDR3 runs to 16 residues. V trimming: 3 bases; J trimming: 2 bases; junction bases outside the gene matches: 7. For the CDR3, the DNA is TGTGCCAGCAGCTTTACTCCGGGACAGGGAAACTATGGCTACACCTTC. Amino acids: CASSFTPGQGNYGYTF. Drawing the rest from reference TRBV7-9 and TRBJ1-2, the complete variable domain is DTGVSQNPRHKITKRGQNVTFRCDPISEHNRLYWYRQTLGQGPEFLTYFQNEAQLEKSRLLSDRFSAERPKGSFSTLEIQRTEQGDSAMYLCASSFTPGQGNYGYTFGSGTRLTVV.

This clone was detected a few times. The V call is TRBV5-6, the J call TRBJ1-2, with D unresolved. Germline V gene lookup returns CDR1 SGHDT and CDR2 YYEEEE. The CDR3 sequence is 14 residues long. V lost 0 bases to trimming and J lost 4 bases, with 10 bases between them. This chain's CDR3 is CASSLGQNVYGYTF. In DNA form, the CDR3 reads TGTGCCAGCAGCTTGGGGCAGAATGTCTATGGCTACACCTTC.

A note on this clone: Mismatch with germline at one junction end may stem from a read error. The rearrangement links TRBV7-9 to TRBJ2-7; the D gene is possibly TRBD2 (6 bases). The CDR3 contains 12 residues. Germline loops: CDR1 SEHNR, CDR2 FQNEAQ (reference sequence). The CDR3 protein is CSSTPGAYEQYF. DNA of the CDR3: TGTTCCAGCACCCCGGGGGCCTACGAGCAGTACTTC.

The genes are TRBV7-9 and TRBJ1-1; D unclear. Per germline, CDR1 SEHNR and CDR2 FQNEAQ (reference sequence). The CDR3 runs 14 residues. V lost 3 bases, J lost 0 bases, and 8 bases lay in between. The CDR3 sequence: CASSLGEVNTEAFF. The CDR3 bases are TGTGCCAGCAGCTTGGGAGAGGTGAACACTGAAGCTTTCTTT.

In regard to this clone: A junction boundary mismatches the germline segment, possibly from a read error. The chain joins TRBV7-9 to TRBJ2-7, with D uncertain. The CDR3 has 12 amino acids. CDR1 is SEHNR, CDR2 FQNEAQ, per germline (reference sequence). DNA for the CDR3: TGTTCCAGCAGCCGCAACAGTTACGAGCAGTACTTC. This codes for CSSSRNSYEQYF. The variable domain in full, with the rest retrieved from reference TRBV7-9 and TRBJ2-7, is DTGVSQNPRHKITKRGQNVTFRCDPISEHNRLYWYRQTLGQGPEFLTYFQNEAQLEKSRLLSDRFSAERPKGSFSTLEIQRTEQGDSAMYLCSSSRNSYEQYFGPGTRLTVT.

The J gene is TRBJ2-7, the V gene TRBV30; D perhaps matches TRBD2 (5 bases). Germline CDR1 and CDR2: GTSNPN and SVGIG (reference sequence). CDR3 length: 11 amino acids. V lost 4 bases to trimming and J lost 5 bases, with 9 bases between them. Here the CDR3 DNA reads TGTGCCTGGAACAGCGGTCACGAGCAGTACTTC. Its translation: CAWNSGHEQYF. Using reference TRBV30 and TRBJ2-7 for the parts outside the CDR3, the full variable domain is SQTIHQWPATLVQPVGSPLSLECTVEGTSNPNLYWYRQAAGRGLQLLFYSVGIGQISSEVPQNLSASRPQDRQFILSSKKLLLSDSGFYLCAWNSGHEQYFGPGTRLTVT.

This clone was observed a few times. V is TRBV2 and J is TRBJ2-3; 10 bases fit TRBD2. The J segment lost 5 bases and the V segment lost 6 bases, leaving 2 bases of the junction unmatched. Per germline, CDR1 SNHLY and CDR2 FYNNEI. The CDR3 covers 13 residues. This CDR3 is CASRLAGVDTQYF. The CDR3 region has the DNA TGTGCCAGCAGGCTAGCGGGGGTAGATACGCAGTATTTT. Full variable domain (outside the CDR3, taken from reference TRBV2 and TRBJ2-3): EPEVTQTPSHQVTQMGQEVILRCVPISNHLYFYWYRQILGQKVEFLVSFYNNEISEKSEIFDDQFSVERPDGSNFTLKIRSTKLEDSAMYFCASRLAGVDTQYFGPGTRLTVL.

The chain couples TRBV9 to TRBJ2-1; perhaps TRBD2 as D (6 bases). V was pared by 4 bases and J by 0 bases, with 14 bases between. Germline CDR1 SGDLS, CDR2 YYNGEE. The CDR3 totals 16 residues. CDR3 sequence: CASSTWDFSSYNEQFF. DNA for the CDR3: TGTGCCAGCAGCACCTGGGACTTCAGCTCCTACAATGAGCAGTTCTTC.